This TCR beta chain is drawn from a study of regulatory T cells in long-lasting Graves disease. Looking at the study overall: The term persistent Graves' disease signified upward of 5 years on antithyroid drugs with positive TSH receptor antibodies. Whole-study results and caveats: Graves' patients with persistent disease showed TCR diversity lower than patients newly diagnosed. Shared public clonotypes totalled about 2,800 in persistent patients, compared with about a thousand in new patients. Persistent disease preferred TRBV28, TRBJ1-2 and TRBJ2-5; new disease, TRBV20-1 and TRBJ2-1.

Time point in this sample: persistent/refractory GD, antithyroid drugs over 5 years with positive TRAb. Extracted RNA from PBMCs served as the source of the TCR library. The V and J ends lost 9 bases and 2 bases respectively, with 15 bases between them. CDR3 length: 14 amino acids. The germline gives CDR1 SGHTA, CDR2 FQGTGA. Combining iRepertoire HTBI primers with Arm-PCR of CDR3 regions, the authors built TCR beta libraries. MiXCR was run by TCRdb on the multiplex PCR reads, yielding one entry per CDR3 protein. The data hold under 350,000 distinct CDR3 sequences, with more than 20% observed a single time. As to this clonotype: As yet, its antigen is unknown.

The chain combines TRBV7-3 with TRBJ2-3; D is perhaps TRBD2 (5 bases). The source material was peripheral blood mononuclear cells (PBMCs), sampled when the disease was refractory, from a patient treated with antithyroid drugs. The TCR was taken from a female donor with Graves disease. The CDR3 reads CASSILASTDTQYF. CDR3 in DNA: TGTGCCAGTAGTATCCTAGCCTCCACAGATACGCAGTATTTT.